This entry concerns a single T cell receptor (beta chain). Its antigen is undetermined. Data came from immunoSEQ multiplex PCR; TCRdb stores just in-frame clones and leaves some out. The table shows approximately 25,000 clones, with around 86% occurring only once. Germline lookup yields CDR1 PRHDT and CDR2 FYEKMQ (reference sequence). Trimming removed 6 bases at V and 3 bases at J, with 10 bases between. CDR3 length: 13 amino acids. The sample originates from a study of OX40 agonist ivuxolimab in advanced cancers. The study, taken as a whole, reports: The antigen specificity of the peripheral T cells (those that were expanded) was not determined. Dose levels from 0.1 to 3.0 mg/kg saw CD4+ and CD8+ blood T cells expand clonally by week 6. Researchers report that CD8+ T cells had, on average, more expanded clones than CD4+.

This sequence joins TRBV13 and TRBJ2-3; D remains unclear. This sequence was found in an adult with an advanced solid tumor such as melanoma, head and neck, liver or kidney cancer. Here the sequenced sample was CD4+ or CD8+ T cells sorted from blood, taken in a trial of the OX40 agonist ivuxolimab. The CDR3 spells CASRPPLTDTQYF. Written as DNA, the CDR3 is TGTGCCAGCAGACCACCGTTAACAGATACGCAGTATTTT.